This T cell receptor (beta chain) was profiled in a study of cytomegalovirus exposure and HLA in healthy donors. Study-wide points: The study put roughly 160 TCR beta chains on its list as cytomegalovirus-associated.

As for this clone: Antigen specificity is unknown.

This CDR3 is built from 12 residues. With 5 bases removed from V and 3 bases from J, the gap between germline ends came to 7 bases. Germline values: CDR1 SGHTA, CDR2 FQGTGA. 13 Jbeta primers and 60 Vbeta primers were used for the PCR. Assay: immunoSEQ multiplex PCR; the TCRdb copy retains only in-frame clones and omits some. The repertoire has around 140,000 clones, roughly 77% of them found once; the top ten carry 2.5% to 4%. The sequenced material came from PBMCs. This clonotype originated in a man in his forties in good health and CMV-seronegative. J is TRBJ1-1 and V is TRBV7-3; D gene ambiguous. Written as DNA, the CDR3 is TGTGCCAGCAGCCGCGGAGACACTGAAGCTTTCTTT. Protein sequence: CASSRGDTEAFF.